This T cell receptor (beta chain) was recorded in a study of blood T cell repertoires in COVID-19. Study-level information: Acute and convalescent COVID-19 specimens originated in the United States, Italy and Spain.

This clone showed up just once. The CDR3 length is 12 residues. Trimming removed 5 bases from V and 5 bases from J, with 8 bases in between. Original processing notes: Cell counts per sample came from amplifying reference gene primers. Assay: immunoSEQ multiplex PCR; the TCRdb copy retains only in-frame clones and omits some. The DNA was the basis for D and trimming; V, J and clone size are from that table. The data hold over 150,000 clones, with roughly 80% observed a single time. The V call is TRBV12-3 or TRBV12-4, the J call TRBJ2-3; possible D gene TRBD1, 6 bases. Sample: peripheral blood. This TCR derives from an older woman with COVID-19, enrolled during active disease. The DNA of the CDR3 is TGTGCCAGCAGTCCACAGGGAGATACGCAGTATTTT. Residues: CASSPQGDTQYF.